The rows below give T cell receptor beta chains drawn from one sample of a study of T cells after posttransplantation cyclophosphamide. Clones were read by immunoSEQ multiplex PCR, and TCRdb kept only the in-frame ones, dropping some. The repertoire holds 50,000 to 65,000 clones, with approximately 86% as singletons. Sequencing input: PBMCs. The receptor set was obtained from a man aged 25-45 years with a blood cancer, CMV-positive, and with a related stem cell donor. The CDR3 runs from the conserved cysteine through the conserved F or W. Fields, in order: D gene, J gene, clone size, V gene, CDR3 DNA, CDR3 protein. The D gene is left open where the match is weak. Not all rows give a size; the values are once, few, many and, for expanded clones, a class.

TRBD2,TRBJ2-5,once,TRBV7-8,TGTGCCAGCAGCTTGACCGGGAGGCAAGAGACTCAGTACTTC,CASSLTGRQETQYF
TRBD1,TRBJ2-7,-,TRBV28,TGTGCCAGCATCGCTTCGGGACAGGGGTTCTACGAGCAGTACTTC,CASIASGQGFYEQYF
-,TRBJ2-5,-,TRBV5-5,TGTGCCAGCAGCTGGGCCACAGGGACGAAAGAGACCCAGTACTTC,CASSWATGTKETQYF
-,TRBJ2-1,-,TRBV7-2,TGTGCCAGCAGCTTAGGTGGTGGGAACGGGGGTGAGCAGTTCTTC,CASSLGGGNGGEQFF
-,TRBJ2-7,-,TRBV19,TGTGCCAGCCAGCTAGACTCGGACAGTTCCTACGAGCAATACTTC,CASQLDSDSSYEQYF
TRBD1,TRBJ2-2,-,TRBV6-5,TGTGCCAGCAGCCTGACAGGGGACGGCACCGGGGAGCTGTTTTTT,CASSLTGDGTGELFF
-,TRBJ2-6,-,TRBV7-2,TGTGCCAGCAGCCCCGTTGGGCTGAGCCCGGCCTCTGGGGCCAACGTCCTGACTTTC,CASSPVGLSPASGANVLTF
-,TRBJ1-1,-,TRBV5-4,TGTGCCAGCAGCTGGGGAGTACTGAACACTGAAGCTTTCTTT,CASSWGVLNTEAFF
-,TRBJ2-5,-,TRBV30,TGTGCCTGGAGTACTGACGACGGGAGCCAAGAGACCCAGTACTTC,CAWSTDDGSQETQYF
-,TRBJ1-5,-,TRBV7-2,TGTGCCAGCAGCTTATGGGCAGGGGATCAGCCCCAGCATTTT,CASSLWAGDQPQHF